The sequence of this T cell receptor beta chain was determined in a study of graft-versus-host responses after intestinal transplantation. Study results and caveats: High graft-versus-host to host-versus-graft T cell clonal ratios marked allografts of patients with graft-donor macrochimerism.

CDR1 and CDR2 from the germline V gene are SGDLS and YYNGEE. Between the trimmed V and J ends, which lost 3 bases and 4 bases, there was a span of 18 bases. This CDR3 region has 16 residues. Data came from immunoSEQ multiplex PCR; TCRdb stores just in-frame clones and leaves some out. The sample carries around 88,000 clones, about four fifths recorded once. Worth noting for this clone: What it recognizes is unknown.

The sample consisted of unstimulated CD8+ T cells sorted from spleen or lymph node cells, taken before intestinal transplant. The chain employs TRBV9 and TRBJ2-3; D is possibly TRBD1 or TRBD2 (5 bases each). The source of this sequence is a human donor who received an intestinal transplant. The CDR3 DNA is TGTGCCAGCAGCGCCTTCCGGGACGGTGTAGCAGATACGCAGTATTTT. Translation gives CASSAFRDGVADTQYF.